The 30 T cell receptor beta chains below come from one sample, sequenced in a study of shared clonotypes between healthy human individuals (dated by TCRdb to about 2020). Libraries were built with the immunoSEQ multiplex PCR assay. The immuneACCESS repertoire file appears here via TCRdb, limited to in-frame rearrangements. These files lack a portion of the clones; in checked studies, under half of the deficit traces to unresolved V genes, and the cause of the others is not known. Here the sample has 520,000 or so clones; 79% occur a single time. The top ten hold around 13% of the sample. The sample was PBMCs. These receptors were collected from a woman aged 35 to 49 in good health. Some clones in this sample may be carry-over from other donors' samples.

V usage is TRBV7-3 and J usage is TRBJ2-2; D remains ambiguous. Germline lookup yields CDR1 SGHTA and CDR2 FQGTGA. The V end lost 6 bases, the J end lost 2 bases, and 7 bases lay between the germline ends. The CDR3 runs to 13 residues. CDR3 sequence reads: CASRADNTGELFF. The CDR3 nucleotides are TGTGCCAGCAGGGCAGACAACACCGGGGAGCTGTTTTTT. The entire variable domain, with the rest obtained from reference TRBV7-3 and TRBJ2-2, is as follows: GAGVSQTPSNKVTEKGKYVELRCDPISGHTALYWYRQSLGQGPEFLIYFQGTGAADDSGLPNDRFFAVRPEGSVSTLKIQRTERGDSAVYLCASRADNTGELFFGEGSRLTVL.

This clone has only a few counts. Other DNA sequences in the same sample also yield this CDR3. The chain couples TRBV9 to TRBJ2-3, with 7 bases lining up with TRBD1. V lost 0 bases and J lost 2; bases outside the gene matches: 9. The CDR3 length is 17 residues. CDR1 is SGDLS, CDR2 YYNGEE, per germline. CDR3 amino acids: CASSVETTGAITDTQYF. The CDR3 DNA is TGTGCCAGCAGCGTAGAAACTACAGGGGCCATCACAGATACGCAGTATTTT.

V usage is TRBV7-9 and J usage is TRBJ2-2; the D is unclear. CDR3 length: 13 amino acids. Germline values: CDR1 SEHNR, CDR2 FQNEAQ (reference sequence). V was shortened by 4 bases and J by 5 bases, with 8 bases between the two germline ends. CDR3 nucleotide sequence: TGTGCCAGCAGCTCGCGGAAGACCGGGGAGCTGTTTTTT. Translation gives CASSSRKTGELFF.

The chain carries TRBV7-3 and TRBJ2-1, with 7 positions matching TRBD2. V lost 5 bases and J lost 6; bases outside the gene matches: 10. Germline CDR1 SGHTA, CDR2 FQGTGA. CDR3 length: 15 amino acids. CDR3 nucleotide sequence: TGTGCCAGCAGCCCTGACGCCGGGACTATCAATGAGCAGTTCTTC. Translated, it gives CASSPDAGTINEQFF. Drawing the rest from reference TRBV7-3 and TRBJ2-1, the complete variable domain is GAGVSQTPSNKVTEKGKYVELRCDPISGHTALYWYRQSLGQGPEFLIYFQGTGAADDSGLPNDRFFAVRPEGSVSTLKIQRTERGDSAVYLCASSPDAGTINEQFFGPGTRLTVL.

This chain connects TRBV10-3 to TRBJ2-7; 10 bases are shared with TRBD1. J gave up 1 base and V 6 bases, and 9 bases lay outside the gene matches. This CDR3 comprises 16 residues. Germline loops: CDR1 ENHRY, CDR2 SYGVKD. The CDR3 loop is CAIRPSPGQGSYEQYF. The CDR3 DNA follows: TGTGCCATCAGGCCCTCTCCGGGACAGGGGTCCTACGAGCAGTACTTC.

As to this clone: At the DNA level, this CDR3 is encoded by other sequences in the same sample as well. The V and J genes are TRBV2 and TRBJ2-7, with D possibly being TRBD1 (5 bases). The germline V and J ends were trimmed by 6 bases and 3 bases, with 9 bases remaining between them. The CDR3 sequence is 12 residues long. CDR1 is SNHLY and CDR2 is FYNNEI in the germline V gene. CDR3 sequence: CASRTDSYEQYF. The CDR3 coding sequence is TGTGCCAGCAGGACCGACAGCTACGAGCAGTACTTC.

The chain recombines TRBV5-5 with TRBJ2-3; D remains unclear. V was cut by 0 bases and J by 4 bases, with 9 bases left in between. Germline values: CDR1 SGHKS, CDR2 YYEKEE (reference sequence). The CDR3 has 14 amino acids. CDR3 in DNA: TGTGCCAGCAGCTTGGTGCAGGTCGCAGATACGCAGTATTTT. Translation gives CASSLVQVADTQYF.

This sequence joins TRBV6-1 and TRBJ2-7, with 8 bases matching TRBD2. Germline assignment: CDR1 MNHNS and CDR2 SASEGT. V shed 2 bases and J 6 bases; nucleotides not matched to a gene: 15. This CDR3 is 17 amino acids long. Here the CDR3 DNA reads TGTGCCAGCAGTGAATTTGGAGGGGCGGGAGGTTTTGGCGAGCAGTACTTC. The encoded protein is CASSEFGGAGGFGEQYF.

CDR3 amino acids: CASSPPSRQETQYF. The CDR3 bases are TGTGCCAGCTCACCACCGTCTAGACAGGAGACCCAGTACTTC. The rearrangement joins TRBV18 to TRBJ2-5; possibly TRBD1 for D (5 bases). V was shortened by 0 bases and J by 5 bases, with 10 bases between the two germline ends. The CDR3 covers 14 residues. The germline gives CDR1 KGHSH, CDR2 LQKENI.

The chain recombines TRBV14 with TRBJ1-1; a possible D gene is TRBD1 (5 bases). The CDR3 contains 15 residues. Per germline, CDR1 SGHDN and CDR2 FVKESK. Trimming cost V 4 bases and J 0 bases, with 12 bases left between them. The CDR3 loop reads CASSPSGTVNTEAFF. The CDR3 DNA follows: TGTGCCAGCAGCCCGTCCGGGACGGTGAACACTGAAGCTTTCTTT.

A note on this clone: The junction departs from germline at one end; a sequencing error may be responsible. The V call is TRBV5-1, the J call TRBJ2-7, with 8 bases lining up with TRBD1. Per the germline V gene, CDR1 is SGHRS and CDR2 is YFSETQ. The CDR3 sequence is 11 residues long. The CDR3 nucleotides are TGTGCCAGCAGCTTATCGGGACAGGCTGCGTTC. It translates to CASSLSGQAAF.

The chain uses TRBV28 and TRBJ2-7; 7 bases match TRBD2. CDR3 length: 16 residues. Germline loops: CDR1 MDHEN, CDR2 SYDVKM. V lost 3 bases, J lost 4 bases, and 12 bases stayed unmatched. The CDR3 loop reads CASSLGGGGTTYEQYF. The DNA for the CDR3 is TGTGCCAGCAGTTTGGGGGGGGGAGGAACGACTTACGAGCAGTACTTC. The entire variable domain, with the rest obtained from reference TRBV28 and TRBJ2-7, is as follows: DVKVTQSSRYLVKRTGEKVFLECVQDMDHENMFWYRQDPGLGLRLIYFSYDVKMKEKGDIPEGYSVSREKKERFSLILESASTNQTSMYLCASSLGGGGTTYEQYFGPGTRLTVT.

The J gene is TRBJ2-1, the V gene TRBV4-1; TRBD2 is a possible D gene (5 bases). V shed 1 base and J shed 6 bases, with 13 bases lying between them. CDR3 length equals 15 residues. CDR1 is MGHRA and CDR2 is YSYEKL in the germline V gene. The CDR3 here is CASSQVGLAGNEQFF. The CDR3 nucleotides are TGCGCCAGCAGCCAAGTGGGCCTAGCAGGCAATGAGCAGTTCTTC.

CDR3 DNA: TGTGCCAGCAGTTTAGGGGCAGGGAGGGCCTATGGCTACACCTTC. Translated, it gives CASSLGAGRAYGYTF. The chain uses TRBV28 and TRBJ1-2, with D perhaps TRBD1 (5 bases). This CDR3 spans 15 amino acids. Germline CDR1 reads MDHEN; CDR2 reads SYDVKM. V was shortened by 2 bases and J by 4 bases, with 14 bases between the two germline ends.

The rearrangement uses TRBV19 and TRBJ1-2, with 9 bases fitting TRBD1. V was pared by 4 bases and J by 4 bases, with 7 bases of the junction left unmatched. Germline CDR1 and CDR2: LNHDA and SQIVND (reference sequence). There are 15 residues in the CDR3. The CDR3 nucleotides read TGTGCCAGTAGTAACCGGGACAGGGACGGCTATGGCTACACCTTC. Translation: CASSNRDRDGYGYTF.

The J gene is TRBJ1-2, the V gene TRBV11-2, with 8 bases identical to TRBD1. Losses at the gene ends were 6 bases for V and 8 bases for J; bases not matched to a gene: 5. Germline V gene data show CDR1 as SGHAT and CDR2 as FQNNGV. CDR3 length: 12 amino acids. CDR3 DNA sequence: TGTGCCAGCAGGGGACAGGTTTGGGGCTACACCTTC. Protein: CASRGQVWGYTF.

The chain carries TRBV28 and TRBJ2-2, with 9 bases aligning to TRBD1. The CDR3 loop spans 17 amino acids. CDR1 is MDHEN and CDR2 is SYDVKM in the germline V gene. The trim removed 4 bases at V and 7 bases at J, leaving 13 bases unmatched. The CDR3 sequence is CASSYMDRGDFFGELFF. As DNA, the CDR3 is TGTGCCAGCAGTTATATGGACAGGGGAGATTTTTTCGGGGAGCTGTTTTTT.

The rearrangement joins TRBV5-1 to TRBJ2-5; 9 bases are a match to TRBD2. The junction had 9 bases not matched to a gene; V was cut back by 6 bases and J by 3 bases. The germline CDR1 and CDR2 sequences are SGHRS and YFSETQ. The CDR3 has 15 residues. The CDR3 protein is CASNKAGGPEETQYF. The CDR3 DNA follows: TGCGCCAGCAATAAGGCGGGAGGGCCGGAAGAGACCCAGTACTTC.

This clone was observed a few times. This sequence joins TRBV15 and TRBJ2-5; D may be TRBD1 (6 bases). Trimming pared 4 bases from V and 5 bases from J, leaving 14 bases between. The germline V gene encodes CDR1 LNHNV and CDR2 YYDKDF (reference sequence). This CDR3 has 14 amino acids. For the CDR3, the DNA is TGTGCCACCAGCACCGGCACAGGGTCGGAGACCCAGTACTTC. Encoded protein: CATSTGTGSETQYF.

The chain is built from TRBV28 and TRBJ1-5; tentative D call: TRBD1 (5 bases). Germline CDR1 and CDR2: MDHEN and SYDVKM. CDR3 length equals 13 residues. Between the trimmed V and J ends, which lost 6 bases and 5 bases, there was a span of 11 bases. CDR3 in amino acids: CASSLDRYQPQHF. The CDR3 region has the DNA TGTGCCAGCAGCCTCGACAGATATCAGCCCCAGCATTTT. Full variable domain (outside the CDR3, taken from reference TRBV28 and TRBJ1-5): DVKVTQSSRYLVKRTGEKVFLECVQDMDHENMFWYRQDPGLGLRLIYFSYDVKMKEKGDIPEGYSVSREKKERFSLILESASTNQTSMYLCASSLDRYQPQHFGDGTRLSIL.

The chain uses TRBV5-4 and TRBJ1-1; 9 positions agree with TRBD1. Trimming removed 3 bases from V and 2 bases from J; junction bases left unmatched: 8. Germline V lookup: CDR1 SGHNT, CDR2 YYREEE (reference sequence). The CDR3 contains 16 residues. CDR3 in DNA: TGTGCCAGCAGCTCGGGGACAGGGCTTTCTAACACTGAAGCTTTCTTT. Translated: CASSSGTGLSNTEAFF.

The V call is TRBV9, the J call TRBJ2-5, with TRBD2 as a possible D gene (5 bases). There are 11 residues in the CDR3. V was cut by 7 bases and J by 5 bases, with 9 bases left in between. The germline V gene encodes CDR1 SGDLS and CDR2 YYNGEE. CDR3 DNA sequence: TGTGCCAGCGCGACGGGGGAGACCCAGTACTTC. It translates to CASATGETQYF.

The chain employs TRBV29-1 and TRBJ2-1; 9 nucleotides agree with TRBD2. The CDR3 is 16 amino acids. CDR1 is SQVTM, CDR2 ANQGSEA, per germline. V shed 6 bases and J 6 bases; nucleotides not matched to a gene: 15. CDR3 loop: CSVVPPPSGKSNEQFF. CDR3 DNA sequence: TGCAGCGTAGTCCCCCCCCCTAGCGGGAAATCCAATGAGCAGTTCTTC.

The chain has TRBV19 and TRBJ1-5; 12 bases are shared with TRBD1. This CDR3 comprises 16 residues. Per germline, CDR1 LNHDA and CDR2 SQIVND (reference sequence). Trimming removed 10 bases from V and 3 bases from J; junction bases left unmatched: 10. CDR3 DNA: TGTGCCACTCACAAAGGGACAGGGGGCTTCAATCAGCCCCAGCATTTT. It translates to CATHKGTGGFNQPQHF.

The chain joins TRBV28 to TRBJ2-5; 7 bases line up with TRBD2. This CDR3 spans 14 amino acids. Trimming at V came to 8 bases and at J to 5 bases, leaving 11 bases not matched to a gene. CDR1 is MDHEN, CDR2 SYDVKM, per germline. CDR3 in amino acids: CASAPAGRDETQYF. CDR3 coding DNA: TGTGCCAGCGCGCCGGCAGGGAGGGACGAGACCCAGTACTTC.

The chain is built from TRBV5-4 and TRBJ1-2; D is unresolved. The V and J ends lost 1 base and 4 bases respectively, with 8 bases between them. The CDR3 loop spans 13 amino acids. The germline V gene encodes CDR1 SGHNT and CDR2 YYREEE (reference sequence). CDR3 DNA sequence: TGTGCCAGCAGCTTGTCCCCCAGCTATGGCTACACCTTC. It translates to CASSLSPSYGYTF.

This clone was observed a few times. The genes are TRBV10-3 and TRBJ1-4; D remains ambiguous. The V and J ends lost 2 bases and 12 bases respectively, with 7 bases between them. Germline V lookup: CDR1 ENHRY, CDR2 SYGVKD. The CDR3 has 11 residues. CDR3 in amino acids: CAISEGRQLFF. The CDR3 DNA reads TGTGCCATCAGTGAGGGGAGACAACTGTTTTTT.

The genes are TRBV6-1 and TRBJ2-7, with a weak D call TRBD2 (7 bases). V was shortened by 1 base and J by 7 bases, with 14 bases between the two germline ends. Per the germline V gene, CDR1 is MNHNS and CDR2 is SASEGT. There are 14 residues in the CDR3. The CDR3 region has the DNA TGTGCCAGCAGTGAAGGTGGGGGGGCGGGTGAGCAGTACTTC. Its translation: CASSEGGGAGEQYF.

V is TRBV4-2 and J is TRBJ2-6; D is unresolved. This CDR3 comprises 17 residues. Germline V CDR1 and CDR2: LGHNA, YNFKEQ. Trimming pared 1 base from V and 0 bases from J, leaving 10 bases between. Here the CDR3 reads CASSQGPSSSGANVLTF. The CDR3 coding sequence is TGTGCCAGCAGCCAAGGGCCCTCAAGCTCTGGGGCCAACGTCCTGACTTTC.

This chain links TRBV15 with TRBJ2-3; 9 positions agree with TRBD2. This CDR3 region has 18 residues. V was pared by 0 bases and J by 3 bases, with 10 bases of the junction left unmatched. Germline V gene lookup returns CDR1 LNHNV and CDR2 YYDKDF (reference sequence). The CDR3 loop is CATSRDRVSGSRTDTQYF. In DNA form, the CDR3 reads TGTGCCACCAGCAGAGATAGGGTTAGCGGGAGTAGGACAGATACGCAGTATTTT. The variable domain in full, with the rest retrieved from reference TRBV15 and TRBJ2-3, is DAMVIQNPRYQVTQFGKPVTLSCSQTLNHNVMYWYQQKSSQAPKLLFHYYDKDFNNEADTPDNFQSRRPNTSFCFLDIRSPGLGDTAMYLCATSRDRVSGSRTDTQYFGPGTRLTVL.